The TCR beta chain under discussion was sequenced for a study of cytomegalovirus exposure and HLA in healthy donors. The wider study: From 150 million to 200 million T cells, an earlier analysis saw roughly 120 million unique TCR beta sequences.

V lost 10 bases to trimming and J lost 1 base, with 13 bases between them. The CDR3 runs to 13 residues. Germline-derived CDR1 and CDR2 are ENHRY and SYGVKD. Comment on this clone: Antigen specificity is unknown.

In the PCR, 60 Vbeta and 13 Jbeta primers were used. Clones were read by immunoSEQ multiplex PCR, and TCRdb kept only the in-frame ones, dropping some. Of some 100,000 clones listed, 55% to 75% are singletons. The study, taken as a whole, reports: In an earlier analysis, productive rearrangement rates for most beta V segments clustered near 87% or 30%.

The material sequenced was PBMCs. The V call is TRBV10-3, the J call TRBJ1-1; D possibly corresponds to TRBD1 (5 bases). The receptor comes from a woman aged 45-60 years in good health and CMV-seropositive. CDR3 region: CATNDRTNTEAFF. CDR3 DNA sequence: TGTGCCACCAACGACAGAACGAACACTGAAGCTTTCTTT.